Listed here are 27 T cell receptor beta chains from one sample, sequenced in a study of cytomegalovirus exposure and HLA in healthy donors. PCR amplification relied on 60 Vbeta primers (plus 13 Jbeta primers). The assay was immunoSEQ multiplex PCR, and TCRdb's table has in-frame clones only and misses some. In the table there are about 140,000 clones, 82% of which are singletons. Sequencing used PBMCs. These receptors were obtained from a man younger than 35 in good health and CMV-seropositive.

CDR3 sequence reads: CASSPRSLGNQPQHF. DNA for the CDR3: TGTGCCAGCAGCCCCCGGTCACTAGGCAATCAGCCCCAGCATTTT. The chain combines TRBV7-2 with TRBJ1-5; D unresolved. V lost 5 bases and J lost 2, with 13 bases in between. Germline values: CDR1 SGHTA, CDR2 FQGNSA. The CDR3 totals 15 residues.

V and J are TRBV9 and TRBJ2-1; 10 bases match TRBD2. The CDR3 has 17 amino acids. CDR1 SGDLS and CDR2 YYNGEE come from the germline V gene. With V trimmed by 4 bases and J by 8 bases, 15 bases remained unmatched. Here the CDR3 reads CASSPRSNLAGVYEQFF. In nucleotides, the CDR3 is TGTGCCAGCAGCCCCCGAAGTAATCTAGCGGGAGTGTATGAGCAGTTCTTC.

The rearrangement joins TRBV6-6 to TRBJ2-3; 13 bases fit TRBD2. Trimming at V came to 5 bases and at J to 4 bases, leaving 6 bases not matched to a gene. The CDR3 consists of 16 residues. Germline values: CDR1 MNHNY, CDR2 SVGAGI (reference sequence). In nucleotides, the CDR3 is TGTGCCAGCAGTCTTACTAGCGGGAGGGTATCAGATACGCAGTATTTT. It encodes CASSLTSGRVSDTQYF.

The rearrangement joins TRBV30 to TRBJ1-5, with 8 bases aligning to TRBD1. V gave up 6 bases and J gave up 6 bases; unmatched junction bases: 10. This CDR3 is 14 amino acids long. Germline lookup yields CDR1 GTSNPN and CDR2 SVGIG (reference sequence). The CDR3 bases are TGTGCCTGTCAGACAGGGGAAGGAAGTCAGCCCCAGCATTTT. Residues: CACQTGEGSQPQHF.

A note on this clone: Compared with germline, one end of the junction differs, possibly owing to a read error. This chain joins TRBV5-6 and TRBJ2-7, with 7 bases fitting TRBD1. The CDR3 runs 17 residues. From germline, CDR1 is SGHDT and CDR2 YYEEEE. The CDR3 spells CASSLGTELVPTYEQHF. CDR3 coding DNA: TGTGCCAGCAGCTTAGGGACAGAGCTAGTACCCACCTACGAGCAGCACTTC.

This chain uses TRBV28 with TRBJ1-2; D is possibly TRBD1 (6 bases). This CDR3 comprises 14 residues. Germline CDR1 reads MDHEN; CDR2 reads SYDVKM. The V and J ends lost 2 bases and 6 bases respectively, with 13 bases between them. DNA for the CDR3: TGTGCCAGCAGTTTAAGGGTCCACAGGGATGGCTACACCTTC. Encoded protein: CASSLRVHRDGYTF.

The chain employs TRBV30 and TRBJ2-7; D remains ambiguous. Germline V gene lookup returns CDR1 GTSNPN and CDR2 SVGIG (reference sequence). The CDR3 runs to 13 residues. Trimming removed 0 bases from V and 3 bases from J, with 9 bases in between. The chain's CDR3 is CAWSVSFNYEQYF. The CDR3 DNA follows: TGTGCCTGGAGTGTATCTTTTAACTACGAGCAGTACTTC. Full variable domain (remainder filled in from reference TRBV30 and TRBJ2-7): SQTIHQWPATLVQPVGSPLSLECTVEGTSNPNLYWYRQAAGRGLQLLFYSVGIGQISSEVPQNLSASRPQDRQFILSSKKLLLSDSGFYLCAWSVSFNYEQYFGPGTRLTVT.

The CDR3 protein is CASHRLAGVGETQYF. CDR3 bases: TGTGCCAGCCACAGGCTAGCGGGAGTAGGAGAGACCCAGTACTTC. The chain employs TRBV7-9 and TRBJ2-5; 10 nucleotides agree with TRBD2. The CDR3 spans 15 residues. V lost 8 bases and J lost 4; bases outside the gene matches: 10. Germline-derived CDR1 and CDR2 are SEHNR and FQNEAQ (reference sequence).

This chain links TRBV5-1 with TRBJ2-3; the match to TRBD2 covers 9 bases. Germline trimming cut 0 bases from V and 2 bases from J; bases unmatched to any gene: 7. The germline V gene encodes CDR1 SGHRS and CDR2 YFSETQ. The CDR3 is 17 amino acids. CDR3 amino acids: CASSLVLAGGPTDTQYF. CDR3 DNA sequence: TGCGCCAGCAGCTTGGTTCTCGCGGGAGGGCCCACAGATACGCAGTATTTT.

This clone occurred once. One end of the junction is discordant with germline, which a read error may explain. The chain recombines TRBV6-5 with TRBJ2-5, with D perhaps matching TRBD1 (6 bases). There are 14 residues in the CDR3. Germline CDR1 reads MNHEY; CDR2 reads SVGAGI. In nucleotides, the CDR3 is TGTGCCAGCAGACTTACCAGGGGCCAAGAGGCCCAGTACTTC. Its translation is CASRLTRGQEAQYF.

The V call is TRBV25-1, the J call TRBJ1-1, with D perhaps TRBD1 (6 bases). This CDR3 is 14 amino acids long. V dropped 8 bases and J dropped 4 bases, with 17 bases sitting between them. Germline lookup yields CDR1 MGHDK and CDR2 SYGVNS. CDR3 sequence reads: CASSIQGKGTEAFF. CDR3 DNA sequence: TGTGCCAGCTCCATCCAGGGGAAAGGCACTGAAGCTTTCTTT. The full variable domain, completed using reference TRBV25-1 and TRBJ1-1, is EADIYQTPRYLVIGTGKKITLECSQTMGHDKMYWYQQDPGMELHLIHYSYGVNSTEKGDLSSESTVSRIRTEHFPLTLESARPSHTSQYLCASSIQGKGTEAFFGQGTRLTVV.

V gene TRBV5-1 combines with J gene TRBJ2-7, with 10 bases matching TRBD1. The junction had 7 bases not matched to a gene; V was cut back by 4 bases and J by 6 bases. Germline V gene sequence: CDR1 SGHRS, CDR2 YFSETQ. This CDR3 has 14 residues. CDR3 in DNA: TGCGCCAGCAGCCCCCGGGACAGGGGAGGCGAGCAGTACTTC. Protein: CASSPRDRGGEQYF. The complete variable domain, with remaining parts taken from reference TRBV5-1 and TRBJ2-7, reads KAGVTQTPRYLIKTRGQQVTLSCSPISGHRSVSWYQQTPGQGLQFLFEYFSETQRNKGNFPGRFSGRQFSNSRSEMNVSTLELGDSALYLCASSPRDRGGEQYFGPGTRLTVT.

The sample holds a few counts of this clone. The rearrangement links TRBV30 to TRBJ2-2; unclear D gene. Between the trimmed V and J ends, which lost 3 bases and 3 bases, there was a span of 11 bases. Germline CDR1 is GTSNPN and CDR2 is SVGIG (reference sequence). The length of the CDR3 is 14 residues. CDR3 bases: TGTGCCTGGAGAGCTCCGTACGACACCGGGGAGCTGTTTTTT. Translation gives CAWRAPYDTGELFF.

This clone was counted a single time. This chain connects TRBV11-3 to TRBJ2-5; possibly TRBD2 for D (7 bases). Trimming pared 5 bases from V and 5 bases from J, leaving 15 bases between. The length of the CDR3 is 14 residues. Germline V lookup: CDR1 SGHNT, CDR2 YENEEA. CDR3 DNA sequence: TGTGCCAGCAGCAGGGTCGGGGGGCAGGAGACCCAGTACTTC. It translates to CASSRVGGQETQYF.

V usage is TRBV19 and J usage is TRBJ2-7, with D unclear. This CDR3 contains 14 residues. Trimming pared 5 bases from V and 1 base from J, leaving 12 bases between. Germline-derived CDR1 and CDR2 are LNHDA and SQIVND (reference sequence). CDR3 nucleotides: TGTGCCAGTAGTTTGAGTCGCCAATCCTACGAGCAGTACTTC. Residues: CASSLSRQSYEQYF.

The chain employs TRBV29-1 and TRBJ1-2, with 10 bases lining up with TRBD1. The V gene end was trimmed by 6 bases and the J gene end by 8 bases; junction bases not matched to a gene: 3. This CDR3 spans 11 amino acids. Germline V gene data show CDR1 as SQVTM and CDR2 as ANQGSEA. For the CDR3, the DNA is TGCAGCGTCCGGACAGGGGGAGGCTACACCTTC. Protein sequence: CSVRTGGGYTF.

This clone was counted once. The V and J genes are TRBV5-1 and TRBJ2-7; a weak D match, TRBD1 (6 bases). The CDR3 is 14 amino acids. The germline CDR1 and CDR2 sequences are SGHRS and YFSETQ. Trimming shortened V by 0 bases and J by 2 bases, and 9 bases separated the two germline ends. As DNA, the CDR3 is TGCGCCAGCAGCTTGGGACAGGAGGCCTACGAGCAGTACTTC. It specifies CASSLGQEAYEQYF.

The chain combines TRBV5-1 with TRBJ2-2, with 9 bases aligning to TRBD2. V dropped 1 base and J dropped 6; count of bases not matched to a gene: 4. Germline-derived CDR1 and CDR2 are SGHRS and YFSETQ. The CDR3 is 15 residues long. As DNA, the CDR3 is TGCGCCAGCAGCTTGATTAGCGGGAGTCCCGGGGAGCTGTTTTTT. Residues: CASSLISGSPGELFF.

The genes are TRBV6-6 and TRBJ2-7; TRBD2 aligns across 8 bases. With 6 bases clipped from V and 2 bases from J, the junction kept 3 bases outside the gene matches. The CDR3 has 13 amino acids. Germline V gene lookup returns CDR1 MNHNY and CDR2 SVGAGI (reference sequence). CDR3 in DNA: TGTGCCAGCAGCCTACTAGCGGCCTACGAGCAGTACTTC. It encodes CASSLLAAYEQYF.

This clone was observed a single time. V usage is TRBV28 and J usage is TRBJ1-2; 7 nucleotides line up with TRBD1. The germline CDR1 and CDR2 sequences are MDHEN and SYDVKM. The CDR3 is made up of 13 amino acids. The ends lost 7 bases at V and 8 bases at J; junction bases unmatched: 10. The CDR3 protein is CASTEDRVKGYTF. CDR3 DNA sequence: TGTGCCAGCACCGAAGACAGGGTAAAAGGCTACACCTTC.

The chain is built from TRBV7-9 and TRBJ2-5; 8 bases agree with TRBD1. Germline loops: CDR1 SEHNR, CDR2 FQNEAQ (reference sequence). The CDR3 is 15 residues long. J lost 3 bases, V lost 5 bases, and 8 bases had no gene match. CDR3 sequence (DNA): TGTGCCAGCAGCACCCAGGGGGCGCAGGAAGAGACCCAGTACTTC. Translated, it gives CASSTQGAQEETQYF.

The CDR3 DNA reads as TGTGCCAGCAGCCAACAGGGGGCTGAGACCCAGTACTTC. It is translated as CASSQQGAETQYF. The chain carries TRBV4-2 and TRBJ2-5; 8 bases fit TRBD1. From germline, CDR1 is LGHNA and CDR2 YNFKEQ. The trim removed 2 bases at V and 5 bases at J, leaving 1 base unmatched. There are 13 residues in the CDR3.

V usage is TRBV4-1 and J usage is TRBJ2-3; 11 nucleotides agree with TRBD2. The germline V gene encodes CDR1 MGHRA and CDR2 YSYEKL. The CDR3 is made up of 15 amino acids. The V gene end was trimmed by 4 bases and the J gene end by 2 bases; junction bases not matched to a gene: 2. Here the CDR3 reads CASSRLAGTTDTQYF. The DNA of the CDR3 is TGCGCCAGCAGCCGACTAGCGGGAACCACAGATACGCAGTATTTT.

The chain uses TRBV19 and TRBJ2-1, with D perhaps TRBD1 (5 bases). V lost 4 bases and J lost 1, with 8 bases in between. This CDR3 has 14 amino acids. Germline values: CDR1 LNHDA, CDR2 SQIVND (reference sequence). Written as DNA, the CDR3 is TGTGCCAGTAGTACCGACAGTTCCTACAATGAGCAGTTCTTC. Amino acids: CASSTDSSYNEQFF. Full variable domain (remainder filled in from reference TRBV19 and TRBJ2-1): DGGITQSPKYLFRKEGQNVTLSCEQNLNHDAMYWYRQDPGQGLRLIYYSQIVNDFQKGDIAEGYSVSREKKESFPLTVTSAQKNPTAFYLCASSTDSSYNEQFFGPGTRLTVL.

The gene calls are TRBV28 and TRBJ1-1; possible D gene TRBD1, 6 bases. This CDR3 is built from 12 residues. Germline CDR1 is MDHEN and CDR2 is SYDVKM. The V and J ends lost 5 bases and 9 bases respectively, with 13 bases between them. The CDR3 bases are TGTGCCAGCAGTCCCACAGGGATACAAGCTTTCTTT. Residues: CASSPTGIQAFF.

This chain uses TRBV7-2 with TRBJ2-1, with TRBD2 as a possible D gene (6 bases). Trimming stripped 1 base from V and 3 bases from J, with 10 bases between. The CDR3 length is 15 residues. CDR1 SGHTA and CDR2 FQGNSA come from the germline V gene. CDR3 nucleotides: TGTGCCAGCAGCTTAGACGGGAGTAGCTACAATGAGCAGTTCTTC. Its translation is CASSLDGSSYNEQFF.

The CDR3 spells CASSLRDSMNTEAFF. CDR3 coding DNA: TGCGCCAGCAGCCTACGGGACAGCATGAACACTGAAGCTTTCTTT. The chain links TRBV5-1 to TRBJ1-1, with TRBD1 matching 7 bases. There are 15 residues in the CDR3. Germline lookup yields CDR1 SGHRS and CDR2 YFSETQ. The V gene end was trimmed by 4 bases and the J gene end by 0 bases; junction bases not matched to a gene: 6.